This paragraph covers one T cell receptor beta chain sequence. Its cognate antigen is unknown. Germline V CDR1 and CDR2: SGHDT, YYEEEE. The CDR3 contains 15 residues. Germline trimming cut 4 bases from V and 4 bases from J; bases unmatched to any gene: 10. Here immunoSEQ multiplex PCR was the method, and the copy in TCRdb shows in-frame clones only, minus some. The table shows 60,000 to 65,000 clones, with roughly 94% occurring only once. This specimen belongs to a study of cytomegalovirus exposure and HLA in healthy donors. General observations from the study: In vitro work confirmed that three CMV-associated chains recognize CMV antigens.

This receptor was identified in a woman aged 18 to 35 in good health and CMV-seropositive. This rearrangement joins TRBV5-6 to TRBJ1-2; TRBD1 matches 7 bases. What was sequenced was PBMCs. The CDR3 region has the DNA TGTGCCAGCAGCGGAACAGGGGTTGGGGCCTATGGCTACACCTTC. Translated, it gives CASSGTGVGAYGYTF.